A single sample gave rise to the 3 T cell receptor beta chains below, sequenced in a study of T cell repertoires in cytomegalovirus infection. Each CDR3 protein is one row after TCRdb ran MiXCR on the reads. The profile shows about 490,000 distinct CDR3 sequences, 16% of them singletons. Sequencing used CD8+ T cells from PBMCs. Receptors originate from a human donor in good health (CMV status not recorded). Some clones in this sample may be carry-over from other donors' samples.

This clonotype was seen a few times. The chain has TRBV6-1 and TRBJ1-4; D perhaps matches TRBD1 (6 bases). This CDR3 is built from 20 residues. Per the germline V gene, CDR1 is MNHNS and CDR2 is SASEGT. V was clipped by 0 bases and J by 0 bases, with 20 bases between them. CDR3 sequence reads: CASSEAGAFRGRATNEKLFF. CDR3 DNA sequence: TGTGCCAGCAGTGAAGCGGGGGCTTTCAGGGGAAGGGCAACTAATGAAAAACTGTTTTTT.

This clonotype was observed many times. The chain is built from TRBV10-3 and TRBJ2-7, with D tentatively TRBD2 (6 bases). The CDR3 length is 15 residues. The V gene lost 6 bases and the J gene lost 3 bases, with 18 bases spanning the gap. CDR1 and CDR2 from the germline V gene are ENHRY and SYGVKD. The CDR3 is CAIRGVGGVDYEQYF. The CDR3 coding sequence is TGTGCCATCAGGGGTGTCGGGGGAGTAGACTACGAGCAGTACTTC.

This clonotype turned up a few times. The V and J genes are TRBV25-1 and TRBJ2-7; TRBD1 agrees at 8 bases. The germline gives CDR1 MGHDK, CDR2 SYGVNS. The CDR3 runs to 12 residues. V was clipped by 4 bases and J by 5 bases; unmatched bases: 1. The CDR3 nucleotides read TGTGCCAGCAGTGCAGGGGGCGACGAGCAGTACTTC. This translates into CASSAGGDEQYF.